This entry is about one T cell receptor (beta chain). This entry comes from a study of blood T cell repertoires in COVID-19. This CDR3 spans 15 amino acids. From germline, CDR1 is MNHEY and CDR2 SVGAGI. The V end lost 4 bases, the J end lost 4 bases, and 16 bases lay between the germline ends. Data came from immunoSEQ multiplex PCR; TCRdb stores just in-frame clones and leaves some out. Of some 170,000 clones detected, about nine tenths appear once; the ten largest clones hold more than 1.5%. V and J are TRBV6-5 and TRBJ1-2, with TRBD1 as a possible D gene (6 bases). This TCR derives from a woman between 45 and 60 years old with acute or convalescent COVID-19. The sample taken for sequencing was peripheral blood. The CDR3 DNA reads TGTGCCAGCAGTTTCGGGACACCGGACAGCTATGGCTACACCTTC. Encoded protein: CASSFGTPDSYGYTF.